These 2 T cell receptor beta chains were sequenced from one sample in a study of T-cell memory formation after mild COVID-19. TCRdb used MiXCR to reprocess the 5' RACE reads, holding one entry per CDR3 protein. Here the sample spans approximately 390,000 distinct CDR3 sequences, roughly 15% being singletons. The sequencing sample was made of PBMCs or a T cell subset sorted from them (not recorded which). These receptor sequences come from a man between 18 and 35 years old who had mild COVID-19 (a few samples of this study predate the infection). Cell type and time point are not known.

V is TRBV6-2 or TRBV6-3 and J is TRBJ2-3; 7 nucleotides agree with TRBD2. The V segment lost 5 bases and the J segment 1 base; nucleotides outside the gene matches: 9. The CDR3 runs 16 residues. Germline CDR1 reads MNHEY; CDR2 reads SVGEGT. CDR3 protein: CASSQGDYSRTDTQYF. CDR3 DNA sequence: TGTGCCAGCAGTCAAGGGGACTATTCTCGCACAGATACGCAGTATTTT.

This clonotype has just a few counts. The chain recombines TRBV5-4 with TRBJ2-2, with 9 nucleotides matching TRBD2. The CDR3 sequence is 15 residues long. J lost 3 bases, V lost 1 base, and 1 base had no gene match. Germline lookup yields CDR1 SGHNT and CDR2 YYREEE (reference sequence). For the CDR3, the DNA is TGTGCCAGCAGCTTGTTAGCGGGGGACACCGGGGAGCTGTTTTTT. Translating gives CASSLLAGDTGELFF. Filled out from reference TRBV5-4 and TRBJ2-2, the complete variable domain reads ETGVTQSPTHLIKTRGQQVTLRCSSQSGHNTVSWYQQALGQGPQFIFQYYREEENGRGNFPPRFSGLQFPNYSSELNVNALELDDSALYLCASSLLAGDTGELFFGEGSRLTVL.